The 23 T cell receptor beta chains presented below share a single source sample, sequenced in a study of breast tumors, draining lymph nodes, adjacent tissues. Axillary draining lymph nodes of breast cancer patients supplied the node samples. TCRdb re-derived calls from the multiplex PCR reads in MiXCR, one entry per CDR3 protein. The table shows under 250,000 distinct CDR3 sequences, with about 32% occurring only once. Sequenced material: axillary lymph node tissue. Source of these receptors: a female donor with breast cancer. Some clones in this sample may be carry-over from other donors' samples.

The table lists this clonotype with many counts. V and J are TRBV6-6 and TRBJ1-4; D is perhaps TRBD1 (6 bases). Germline V gene lookup returns CDR1 MNHNY and CDR2 SVGAGI (reference sequence). There are 16 residues in the CDR3. V was cut by 0 bases and J by 3 bases, with 11 bases left in between. The CDR3 region is CASSYSGGASNEKLFF. The CDR3 DNA follows: TGTGCCAGCAGTTACTCGGGGGGCGCGTCTAATGAAAAACTGTTTTTT.

This clonotype was seen ten or more times. No DNA is shown, since the ends of the CDR3 on it are uncertain; the CDR3 is the one TCRdb lists. The chain combines TRBV20-1 with TRBJ2-3; TRBD1 was called by the table and not checked on the DNA. From germline, CDR1 is DFQATT and CDR2 SNEGSKA (reference sequence). The CDR3 totals 15 residues, both ends included. This CDR3 is CSAPLWAASTDTQYF.

This clonotype occurred many times. J is TRBJ1-2 and V is TRBV6-1, with 9 bases identical to TRBD1. Unmatched junction bases numbered 8, after V lost 5 bases and J lost 7 bases. Germline V gene data show CDR1 as MNHNS and CDR2 as SASEGT. The CDR3 totals 14 residues. The CDR3 is CASSPTGGLGGYTF. CDR3 DNA: TGTGCCAGCAGTCCGACAGGGGGGCTTGGTGGCTACACCTTC.

This clonotype was counted ten times or more. The chain has TRBV20-1 and TRBJ2-5, with 7 positions matching TRBD2. This CDR3 contains 14 residues. Trimming removed 5 bases from V and 7 bases from J; junction bases left unmatched: 13. The germline CDR1 and CDR2 sequences are DFQATT and SNEGSKA (reference sequence). CDR3 protein: CSASYGLDAGTQYF. For the CDR3, the DNA is TGCAGTGCTTCTTACGGACTAGACGCGGGGACCCAGTACTTC.

This clonotype occurred many times. The chain joins TRBV6-2 or TRBV6-3 to TRBJ2-7, with 11 bases matching TRBD2. The CDR3 runs to 16 residues. V lost 6 bases, J lost 0 bases, and 7 bases stayed unmatched. Germline lookup yields CDR1 MNHEY and CDR2 SVGEGT. The CDR3 loop reads CASRRTSGPSSYEQYF. As DNA, the CDR3 is TGTGCCAGCAGGCGGACTAGCGGGCCGAGCTCCTACGAGCAGTACTTC.

Remarks on this clonotype: Its ends do not fully match the called genes, so a read error is possible. V usage is TRBV9 and J usage is TRBJ2-6; 8 positions agree with TRBD1. This CDR3 has 13 amino acids. Germline loops: CDR1 SGDLS, CDR2 YYNGEE. This CDR3 is CASSVGSGGTEAF. The CDR3 DNA is TGTGCCAGCAGCGTAGGGTCAGGGGGCACTGAAGCTTTC.

On this clonotype: A read error may explain this, as a much larger clone is one base away. This sequence joins TRBV30 and TRBJ1-4; D might be TRBD1 (6 bases). Trimming took off 1 base at V and 7 bases at J, with 22 bases between the two ends. The CDR3 covers 17 residues. Germline loops: CDR1 GTSNPN, CDR2 SVGIG (reference sequence). The CDR3 is CAWSDEGSSGTREKLFF. Written as DNA, the CDR3 is TGTGCCTGGAGTGACGAGGGGAGTAGTGGGACACGTGAAAAACTGTTTTTT.

Worth noting for this clonotype: A read error may be the cause here, since a much bigger clone is one base away. The chain couples TRBV19 to TRBJ1-2; D unclear. The germline CDR1 and CDR2 sequences are LNHDA and SQIVND (reference sequence). CDR3 size: 12 residues. The CDR3: CANSSGPYGYTF. CDR3 in DNA: TGTGCCAATAGTTCAGGACCCTATGGCTACACCTTC.

This clonotype came up many times. This chain uses TRBV7-9 with TRBJ2-7; 9 positions match TRBD1. CDR1 is SEHNR and CDR2 is FQNEAQ in the germline V gene (reference sequence). The CDR3 has 15 amino acids. V lost 0 bases to trimming and J lost 3 bases; unmatched junction nucleotides: 3. The CDR3 region has the DNA TGTGCCAGCAGCTTAGCGGGACAGGGCATCTACGAGCAGTACTTC. Encoded protein: CASSLAGQGIYEQYF.

This rearrangement joins TRBV11-3 to TRBJ2-3, with D tentatively TRBD2 (6 bases). Deletions cut 5 bases from V and 0 bases from J, with 24 bases between. Germline V gene sequence: CDR1 SGHNT, CDR2 YENEEA. The CDR3 contains 19 residues. Written as DNA, the CDR3 is TGTGCCAGCAGCCCTCTTCCACCCACGACTAGGTTTAGCACAGATACGCAGTATTTT. Amino acid sequence: CASSPLPPTTRFSTDTQYF.

With regard to this clonotype: An end of the junction does not agree with germline; a read error may underlie this. V usage is TRBV11-3 and J usage is TRBJ2-3; TRBD1 or TRBD2 may be the D gene (5 bases each). The germline gives CDR1 SGHNT, CDR2 YENEEA. The CDR3 extends over 13 amino acids. The CDR3 nucleotides read TGTGCCAGTAGCTTAGAGGGGAGCGGTAATCAGTATTTT. This codes for CASSLEGSGNQYF. Looking up the rest from reference TRBV11-3 and TRBJ2-3 gives the full variable domain: EAGVVQSPRYKIIEKKQPVAFWCNPISGHNTLYWYLQNLGQGPELLIRYENEEAVDDSQLPKDRFSAERLKGVDSTLKIQPAELGDSAVYLCASSLEGSGNQYFGPGTRLTVL.

The gene calls are TRBV2 and TRBJ2-5, with D unresolved. V gave up 6 bases and J gave up 2 bases, with 10 bases separating them. The CDR3 covers 13 residues. The germline V gene encodes CDR1 SNHLY and CDR2 FYNNEI. The CDR3 DNA is TGTGCCAGCAGGATGAACCAACAAGAGACCCAGTACTTC. It codes for CASRMNQQETQYF. The entire variable domain, with the rest obtained from reference TRBV2 and TRBJ2-5, is as follows: EPEVTQTPSHQVTQMGQEVILRCVPISNHLYFYWYRQILGQKVEFLVSFYNNEISEKSEIFDDQFSVERPDGSNFTLKIRSTKLEDSAMYFCASRMNQQETQYFGPGTRLLVL.

This clonotype was recorded many times. This sequence joins TRBV9 and TRBJ2-3; TRBD2 matches 12 bases. CDR1 is SGDLS, CDR2 YYNGEE, per germline. The CDR3 consists of 16 residues. Trimming took 2 bases from V and 0 from J; bases not matched to a gene: 1. The CDR3 loop reads CASSVLAGGSTDTQYF. In DNA form, the CDR3 reads TGTGCCAGCAGCGTGCTAGCGGGAGGGAGCACAGATACGCAGTATTTT.

Remarks on this clonotype: A much larger clone sits a single nucleotide away, making a read error possible. V and J are TRBV5-1 and TRBJ2-5; no clear D. The CDR3 totals 14 residues. The germline V gene has CDR1 SGHRS and CDR2 YFSETQ. The CDR3 bases are TGCGCCTGCAGCATCACCGGGTCGCGAGAGACCCAGTACTTC. Residues: CACSITGSRETQYF.

This clonotype was picked up many times. The rearrangement joins TRBV10-2 to TRBJ2-7, with 11 bases fitting TRBD2. With V trimmed by 0 bases and J by 3 bases, 7 bases remained unmatched. Germline V gene data show CDR1 as WSHSY and CDR2 as SAAADI. The CDR3 runs to 17 residues. CDR3 protein: CASSESLAGGLIYEQYF. CDR3 in DNA: TGCGCCAGCAGTGAGTCTCTAGCGGGAGGCCTAATCTACGAGCAGTACTTC.

This clonotype was observed many times. The chain employs TRBV28 and TRBJ1-6, with unresolved D. CDR1 and CDR2 (germline): MDHEN, SYDVKM. This CDR3 spans 15 amino acids. V gave up 7 bases and J gave up 8 bases, with 18 bases separating them. The CDR3 region is CASNDLLLVDSPLHF. As DNA, the CDR3 is TGTGCCAGCAACGACTTACTGCTCGTGGATTCACCCCTCCACTTT.

The chain is built from TRBV2 and TRBJ1-5, with 7 bases matching TRBD1. The V gene end was trimmed by 9 bases and the J gene end by 3 bases; junction bases not matched to a gene: 5. Germline V gene data show CDR1 as SNHLY and CDR2 as FYNNEI. The CDR3 sequence is 13 residues long. The CDR3 bases are TGTGCCAGTTTGGACAGGAACAATCAGCCCCAGCATTTT. Translation gives CASLDRNNQPQHF.

This chain uses TRBV9 with TRBJ1-3; D is unresolved. The CDR3 is made up of 13 amino acids. Trimming shortened V by 4 bases and J by 2 bases, and 7 bases separated the two germline ends. Germline-derived CDR1 and CDR2 are SGDLS and YYNGEE. CDR3 DNA: TGTGCCAGCAGCTTCAGCACTGGAAACACCATATATTTT. Protein: CASSFSTGNTIYF.

A few counts support this clonotype. This may come from a read error, since a much larger clone is one base off. The V gene is TRBV6-5, the J gene TRBJ2-2; 9 nucleotides match TRBD1. Losses at the gene ends were 4 bases for V and 9 bases for J; bases not matched to a gene: 15. Germline-derived CDR1 and CDR2 are MNHEY and SVGAGI. This CDR3 contains 17 residues. In DNA, the CDR3 is TGTGCCAGCAGTTGGGATAACAGGGGGCGACGAGGGCGGGAGCTGTTTTTT. Amino acids: CASSWDNRGRRGRELFF.

Many counts were recorded for this clonotype. The chain is built from TRBV7-2 and TRBJ1-5; tentatively, D is TRBD1 (6 bases). Germline V gene data show CDR1 as SGHTA and CDR2 as FQGNSA. The V gene lost 5 bases and the J gene lost 2 bases, with 25 bases spanning the gap. The CDR3 loop spans 19 amino acids. CDR3 nucleotides: TGTGCCAGCAGCCCTACCCGGGACATTGTTTACGATGGCAATCAGCCCCAGCATTTT. Translated, it gives CASSPTRDIVYDGNQPQHF.

This clonotype was seen repeatedly, ten times or more. The chain recombines TRBV6-6 with TRBJ2-1; 12 bases match TRBD2. Per the germline V gene, CDR1 is MNHNY and CDR2 is SVGAGI (reference sequence). V lost 4 bases and J lost 5; bases outside the gene matches: 6. This CDR3 is built from 16 residues. For the CDR3, the DNA is TGTGCCAGCAGTTTCCAAACTAGCGGGAGGAACAATGAGCAGTTCTTC. Protein product: CASSFQTSGRNNEQFF.

This clonotype was picked up many times. This rearrangement joins TRBV7-6 to TRBJ1-4, with D possibly TRBD1 on 6 matching bases. This CDR3 is built from 14 residues. Germline CDR1 is SGHVS and CDR2 is FNYEAQ. V lost 6 bases and J lost 5, with 13 bases in between. CDR3 bases: TGTGCCAGCAGGCCACAGGGTGGGAATGAAAAACTGTTTTTT. Protein sequence: CASRPQGGNEKLFF.

This clonotype has ten or more counts. The chain employs TRBV12-3 or TRBV12-4 and TRBJ2-7, with TRBD1 as a possible D gene (6 bases). The CDR3 has 13 residues. Between the trimmed V and J ends, which lost 3 bases and 3 bases, there was a span of 9 bases. The DNA of the CDR3 is TGTGCCAGCAGTTTCGGACAGTACTACGAGCAGTACTTC. This sequence encodes CASSFGQYYEQYF.